These 21 T cell receptor beta chains were sequenced from one sample in a study of blood T cells in healthy people across ages. Using a J-beta primer mix together with a sample-barcoded 5' primer, a second PCR was run for roughly 7 to 12 cycles. TCRdb re-called the 5' RACE reads with MiXCR, one entry per CDR3 protein. The data show 600,000 or so distinct CDR3 sequences, 25% to 35% seen once. Material for sequencing was blood. The receptor set was obtained from an elderly woman in good health.

The chain recombines TRBV2 with TRBJ1-5, with 7 bases aligning to TRBD1. Losses at the gene ends were 5 bases for V and 1 base for J; bases not matched to a gene: 5. Germline V gene sequence: CDR1 SNHLY, CDR2 FYNNEI. The CDR3 loop spans 15 amino acids. The CDR3 DNA follows: TGTGCCAGCAGTACCGGGACAGCAAGCAATCAGCCCCAGCATTTT. Translated, it gives CASSTGTASNQPQHF.

This chain joins TRBV24-1 and TRBJ2-2; 9 nucleotides line up with TRBD1. The CDR3 is 14 residues long. Germline assignment: CDR1 KGHDR and CDR2 SFDVKD. V lost 6 bases and J lost 4; bases outside the gene matches: 2. The CDR3 is CATSLTGGTGELFF. CDR3 sequence (DNA): TGTGCCACCAGTCTGACAGGGGGCACCGGGGAGCTGTTTTTT.

Many counts were recorded for this clonotype. The V gene is TRBV2, the J gene TRBJ2-1, with D perhaps TRBD1 (5 bases). V shed 6 bases and J shed 6 bases, with 15 bases lying between them. The CDR3 is 14 residues long. Germline loops: CDR1 SNHLY, CDR2 FYNNEI. In nucleotides, the CDR3 is TGTGCCAGCAGCCCAGGGTTTTATCGCAATGAGCAGTTCTTC. It translates to CASSPGFYRNEQFF.

The chain uses TRBV6-1 and TRBJ2-3, with TRBD1 identical over 8 bases. The CDR3 consists of 15 residues. CDR1 and CDR2 from the germline V gene are MNHNS and SASEGT. The J segment lost 5 bases and the V segment lost 8 bases, leaving 12 bases of the junction unmatched. In DNA form, the CDR3 reads TGTGCCAGCGGCTCCCAGGGACAGGCACAAGATACGCAGTATTTT. It specifies CASGSQGQAQDTQYF.

In the case of this clonotype: One end of the junction varies from germline; a read error may be responsible. The chain recombines TRBV6-1 with TRBJ2-2; 12 bases line up with TRBD2. Germline V gene data show CDR1 as MNHNS and CDR2 as SASEGT. CDR3 size: 17 residues. The CDR3 sequence is CASRETSGGLGTGERFF. The CDR3 nucleotides are TGTGCCAGCAGGGAGACTAGCGGGGGATTGGGCACCGGGGAGCGGTTTTTT.

DNA of the CDR3: TGTGCCTGGAGTGCCCCAGATACGCAGTATTTT. It specifies CAWSAPDTQYF. The rearrangement joins TRBV30 to TRBJ2-3; D not resolved. Germline lookup yields CDR1 GTSNPN and CDR2 SVGIG (reference sequence). The CDR3 runs to 11 residues. V lost 1 base and J lost 4, with 3 bases in between.

The chain has TRBV28 and TRBJ1-4; D may be TRBD1 (5 bases). The CDR3 consists of 14 residues. Germline V gives CDR1 MDHEN, CDR2 SYDVKM. V was clipped by 3 bases and J by 3 bases, with 8 bases between them. This CDR3 reads CASSFGGANEKLFF. The CDR3 DNA reads TGTGCCAGCAGTTTCGGGGGTGCTAATGAAAAACTGTTTTTT.

This clonotype was detected ten times or more. This chain links TRBV9 with TRBJ2-3; D may be TRBD1 (5 bases). The CDR3 loop spans 16 amino acids. In germline, CDR1 is SGDLS, CDR2 YYNGEE. Trimming shortened V by 4 bases and J by 2 bases, and 17 bases separated the two germline ends. DNA for the CDR3: TGTGCCAGCAGCCCGTGGTGGGGCTCACTCACAGATACGCAGTATTTT. As protein: CASSPWWGSLTDTQYF.

This clonotype has ten or more counts. The rearrangement uses TRBV5-1 and TRBJ2-3, with 8 positions matching TRBD2. This CDR3 comprises 16 residues. Germline values: CDR1 SGHRS, CDR2 YFSETQ. Trimming at V came to 0 bases and at J to 9 bases, leaving 12 bases not matched to a gene. The CDR3 nucleotides read TGCGCCAGCAGCTTGGCCGTAGGGACTAGGGGGACGACGCAGTATTTT. Its protein is CASSLAVGTRGTTQYF.

This clonotype came up a few times. V is TRBV12-3 or TRBV12-4 and J is TRBJ2-1; D not resolved. CDR3 length: 13 amino acids. V was clipped by 3 bases and J by 10 bases, with 13 bases between them. CDR3 amino acids: CASSLGLSYEQFF. The DNA for the CDR3 is TGTGCCAGCAGTTTGGGTCTCTCCTACGAGCAGTTCTTC.

The sample holds many counts of this clonotype. This chain joins TRBV20-1 and TRBJ2-5; a possible D gene is TRBD2 (7 bases). CDR1 is DFQATT and CDR2 is SNEGSKA in the germline V gene (reference sequence). Trimming cost V 7 bases and J 5 bases, with 14 bases left between them. The CDR3 length is 12 residues. The CDR3 protein is CSVPGGWETQYF. For the CDR3, the DNA is TGCAGTGTTCCGGGGGGCTGGGAGACCCAGTACTTC.

This chain joins TRBV20-1 and TRBJ2-1, with 10 nucleotides matching TRBD2. J gave up 5 bases and V 6 bases, and 10 bases lay outside the gene matches. The CDR3 sequence is 15 residues long. The germline V gene encodes CDR1 DFQATT and CDR2 SNEGSKA (reference sequence). CDR3: CSALSIAGGHNEQFF. In DNA, the CDR3 is TGCAGTGCCCTCTCGATAGCGGGAGGACACAATGAGCAGTTCTTC.

There are many counts of this clonotype. The chain has TRBV9 and TRBJ2-3; 7 positions agree with TRBD1. Germline V gene lookup returns CDR1 SGDLS and CDR2 YYNGEE. The CDR3 has 14 residues. J was trimmed by 4 bases and V by 4 bases; bases with no gene match: 6. The CDR3 loop reads CASSPGQVSDTQYF. In DNA, the CDR3 is TGTGCCAGCAGCCCCGGACAGGTGTCAGATACGCAGTATTTT.

This clonotype has a count of ten or more. The J gene is TRBJ2-7, the V gene TRBV6-5, with 8 bases matching TRBD1. CDR1 is MNHEY, CDR2 SVGAGI, per germline. V gave up 6 bases and J gave up 3 bases; unmatched junction bases: 4. The CDR3 spans 13 residues. CDR3 DNA: TGTGCCAGCAGGCGACAGGGGAGCTACGAGCAGTACTTC. Protein: CASRRQGSYEQYF.

The chain joins TRBV20-1 to TRBJ1-3; TRBD1 matches 7 bases. The CDR3 consists of 13 residues. With V trimmed by 5 bases and J by 0 bases, 1 base remained unmatched. Looked up from germline, CDR1 is DFQATT and CDR2 is SNEGSKA (reference sequence). CDR3 coding DNA: TGCAGTGCTTGGGACAGCTCTGGAAACACCATATATTTT. This sequence encodes CSAWDSSGNTIYF.

A word on this clonotype: A much larger clonotype is one base distant, so this may be a read error. The CDR3 sequence: CASSFGRRGYTF. The CDR3 DNA follows: TGTGCCAGCAGCTTTGGGAGACGAGGCTACACCTTC. J is TRBJ1-2 and V is TRBV5-5; D gene ambiguous. The CDR3 is made up of 12 amino acids. V shed 2 bases and J shed 8 bases, with 10 bases lying between them. Germline V gene lookup returns CDR1 SGHKS and CDR2 YYEKEE (reference sequence).

This clonotype was observed a few times. J is TRBJ2-5 and V is TRBV7-9; 14 positions agree with TRBD2. The germline V gene has CDR1 SEHNR and CDR2 FQNEAQ (reference sequence). J lost 11 bases, V lost 5 bases, and 13 bases had no gene match. The CDR3 has 16 amino acids. The CDR3 loop is CASSRTSGGSPNEQYF. In DNA form, the CDR3 reads TGTGCCAGCAGCCGGACTAGCGGGGGGTCCCCCAATGAGCAGTACTTC.

The V call is TRBV7-9, the J call TRBJ2-2; D is perhaps TRBD2 (6 bases). V shed 10 bases and J shed 4 bases, with 16 bases lying between them. The germline V gene encodes CDR1 SEHNR and CDR2 FQNEAQ (reference sequence). This CDR3 is built from 14 residues. CDR3 DNA: TGTGCCACCCAAGCGGGCGCGGGCACCGGGGAGCTGTTTTTT. It translates to CATQAGAGTGELFF.

At least ten counts were recorded for this clonotype. The V call is TRBV6-2 or TRBV6-3, the J call TRBJ2-1; TRBD1 agrees at 7 bases. Per germline, CDR1 MNHEY and CDR2 SVGEGT. There are 16 residues in the CDR3. J lost 2 bases, V lost 4 bases, and 8 bases had no gene match. CDR3 nucleotide sequence: TGTGCCAGCAGTTCCATGGGACAGCAACCCTACAATGAGCAGTTCTTC. Protein: CASSSMGQQPYNEQFF.

The chain is built from TRBV4-1 and TRBJ2-2; the D is unclear. The V gene lost 1 base and the J gene lost 3 bases, with 3 bases spanning the gap. Germline V CDR1 and CDR2: MGHRA, YSYEKL. The CDR3 contains 13 residues. As DNA, the CDR3 is TGCGCCAGCAGCCAAGTCGACACCGGGGAGCTGTTTTTT. Translating gives CASSQVDTGELFF.

Notes on this clonotype: The junction departs from germline at one end; a sequencing error may be responsible. The chain employs TRBV2 and TRBJ1-3, with D possibly matching TRBD1 (5 bases). There are 15 residues in the CDR3. Germline CDR1 and CDR2: SNHLY and FYNNEI. The CDR3, as DNA: TGTGCCAACAGGCCGGGAGGGACTACTGGAAGCACCATATATTTT. This codes for CANRPGGTTGSTIYF.